These T cell receptor beta chains were read from a single sample in a study of T cell changes during pregnancy in multiple sclerosis. Here immunoSEQ multiplex PCR was the method, and the copy in TCRdb shows in-frame clones only, minus some. The sample lists 75,000 to 100,000 clones; 91% were seen once. The starting material was peripheral blood, obtained after pregnancy. These receptors came from a female donor in good health, enrolled as a control in a pregnancy study. The CDR3 runs from the conserved cysteine through the conserved F or W. Fields, in order: CDR3 DNA, CDR3 protein, clone size, D gene, V gene, J gene. D genes are given only for firm matches. Clone size is given for some rows only: seen once, a few or many times, or a class if the clone is expanded.

TGTGCCAGCAGCCCCCTGACAGGAGTCAATGAAAAACTGTTTTTT	CASSPLTGVNEKLFF	NA	NA	TRBV9	TRBJ1-4
TGTGCCAGCAGCTCGGGGACAGGGGACAATCAGCCCCAGCATTTT	CASSSGTGDNQPQHF	NA	TRBD1	TRBV7-9	TRBJ1-5
TGCGCCAGCAGTCGATTAGGGACTGGGGACTATGGCTACACCTTC	CASSRLGTGDYGYTF	NA	NA	TRBV4-3	TRBJ1-2
TGTGCCAGCAGTGACGGTCAGCGGGGGGTTTTGAGTGAGCAGTTCTTC	CASSDGQRGVLSEQFF	NA	TRBD2	TRBV2	TRBJ2-1
TGTGCCAGCAGCGTAGGAGGGGGATACGGCTATGGCTACACCTTC	CASSVGGGYGYGYTF	NA	NA	TRBV9	TRBJ1-2
TGTGCCAGCAGCTTCGACAGGGGTGGTGAGCAGTTCTTC	CASSFDRGGEQFF	NA	TRBD1	TRBV7-8	TRBJ2-1
TGTGCCAGCAGTTTACAGACAGGTCCCCTCCACTTT	CASSLQTGPLHF	once	NA	TRBV27	TRBJ1-6
TGTGCCAGCAGTTTGGGGCAGAGCAATCAGCCCCAGCATTTT	CASSLGQSNQPQHF	NA	NA	TRBV27	TRBJ1-5
TGTGCCAGCAGCGGGACTCTTAATGAGCAGTTCTTC	CASSGTLNEQFF	NA	NA	TRBV5-5	TRBJ2-1
TGCGCCAGCAGCCAACGGCTAGCGGGGGGTTACACCGGGGAGCTGTTTTTT	CASSQRLAGGYTGELFF	NA	TRBD2	TRBV4-3	TRBJ2-2
TGTGCCAGCAGCTTGGGGGGGGGCGGTCGCCTTATTCAGCCCCAGCATTTT	CASSLGGGGRLIQPQHF	NA	NA	TRBV7-9	TRBJ1-5
TGTGCCAGCAGCCCCCGGGGTAGCGGGGGGGCTTGGGAGCAGTACTTC	CASSPRGSGGAWEQYF	NA	TRBD2	TRBV4-2	TRBJ2-7
TGTGCCAGCAGGACACCTTATGGCTACACCTTC	CASRTPYGYTF	NA	NA	TRBV2	TRBJ1-2
TGTGCCAGCAGTGGGTCCGGGACAGGGGCTTTCTTT	CASSGSGTGAFF	NA	TRBD1	TRBV6-5	TRBJ1-1
TGCGCCAGCAGCCAAGTGGGGGGGACTAGCGTTCTGTTCTTC	CASSQVGGTSVLFF	NA	TRBD2	TRBV4-3	TRBJ2-1
TGTGCCAGTAGCCTTCAGGGTTTCGTGGATACGCAGTATTTT	CASSLQGFVDTQYF	NA	NA	TRBV19	TRBJ2-3
TGTGCCAGCAGCTCCAGCACTAGGAGGGTGACTAATGAAAAACTGTTTTTT	CASSSSTRRVTNEKLFF	NA	NA	TRBV5-4	TRBJ1-4
TGTGCCAGCAGCCAAGAGGGGACTAGGGGGGACCTTTCCTACGAGCAGTACTTC	CASSQEGTRGDLSYEQYF	NA	TRBD2	TRBV4-2	TRBJ2-7
TGTGCCAGCAGCTTGAGTCGCGGGCGGGGGTACTATGAGCAGTTCTTC	CASSLSRGRGYYEQFF	NA	TRBD2	TRBV5-6	TRBJ2-1
TGTGCCAGCATGAACAGGGGGCTCGACACTGAAGCTTTCTTT	CASMNRGLDTEAFF	NA	TRBD1	TRBV6-1	TRBJ1-1
TGTGCCAGCTCACCATGGCTTGCGCCTAGCGAAAAACTGTTTTTT	CASSPWLAPSEKLFF	NA	NA	TRBV18	TRBJ1-4
TGTGCCAGCTCCCCTTTAGGGACTAGGGAGACCCAGTACTTC	CASSPLGTRETQYF	NA	TRBD2	TRBV25-1	TRBJ2-5
TGTGCCAGTAGTATAGCAGGGAATGGAGAGACCCAGTACTTC	CASSIAGNGETQYF	NA	NA	TRBV19	TRBJ2-5
TGTGCCAGCAGCTTTCAAAGCCAAGGCTACACCTTC	CASSFQSQGYTF	NA	NA	TRBV7-9	TRBJ1-2
TGTGCCAGCAGCTTATACCTGGACAGTCCAGAGGACGAGCAGTACTTC	CASSLYLDSPEDEQYF	NA	NA	TRBV7-9	TRBJ2-7
TGTGCCAGCTCTCCAGACAAGAACTATGGCTACACCTTC	CASSPDKNYGYTF	NA	NA	TRBV18	TRBJ1-2
TGTGCCAGCAGTGACTCAGCAGGGGCAGATACGCAGTATTTT	CASSDSAGADTQYF	NA	NA	TRBV6-4	TRBJ2-3
TGTGCCAGCAGCCCTGGGACAGGGGGCGCCTACGGCTATGGCTACACCTTC	CASSPGTGGAYGYGYTF	NA	TRBD1	TRBV7-6	TRBJ1-2
TGTGCCAGCAGCAAACGGGACTACAAAGTGATAAATGAGCAGTTCTTC	CASSKRDYKVINEQFF	NA	TRBD2	TRBV7-8	TRBJ2-1
TGTGCCAGCAGCCTAGGGGGGACAGGGTCTTCACCCCTCCACTTT	CASSLGGTGSSPLHF	NA	TRBD1	TRBV7-6	TRBJ1-6
TGCAGCGTTGAACTTAAAGCAGGGCGCTACGAGCAGTACTTC	CSVELKAGRYEQYF	once	NA	TRBV29-1	TRBJ2-7
TGCGCCAGCAGCTTGGAGCCCGGACAGTCTTTTGGCTACACCTTC	CASSLEPGQSFGYTF	NA	NA	TRBV5-1	TRBJ1-2
TGTGCCTGCACAGGGCGGGGGGGCACAGATACGCAGTATTTT	CACTGRGGTDTQYF	NA	TRBD2	TRBV7-2	TRBJ2-3